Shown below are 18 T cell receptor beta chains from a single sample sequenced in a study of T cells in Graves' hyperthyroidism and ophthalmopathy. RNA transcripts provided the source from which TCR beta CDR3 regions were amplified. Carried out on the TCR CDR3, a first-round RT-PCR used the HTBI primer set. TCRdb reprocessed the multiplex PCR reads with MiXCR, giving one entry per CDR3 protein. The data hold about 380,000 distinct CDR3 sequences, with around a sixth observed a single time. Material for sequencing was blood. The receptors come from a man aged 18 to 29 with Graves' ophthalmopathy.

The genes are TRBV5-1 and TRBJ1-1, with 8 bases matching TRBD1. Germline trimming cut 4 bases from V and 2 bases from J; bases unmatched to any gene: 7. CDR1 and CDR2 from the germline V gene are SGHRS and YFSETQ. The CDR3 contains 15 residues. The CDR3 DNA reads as TGCGCCAGCAGCCCGACAGGGGACGGAAACACTGAAGCTTTCTTT. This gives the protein CASSPTGDGNTEAFF.

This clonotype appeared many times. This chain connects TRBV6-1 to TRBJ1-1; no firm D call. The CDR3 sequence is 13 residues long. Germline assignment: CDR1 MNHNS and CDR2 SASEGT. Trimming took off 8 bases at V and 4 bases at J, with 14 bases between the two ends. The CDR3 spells CASGAGDSTEAFF. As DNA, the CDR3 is TGTGCCAGCGGCGCAGGAGATTCCACTGAAGCTTTCTTT.

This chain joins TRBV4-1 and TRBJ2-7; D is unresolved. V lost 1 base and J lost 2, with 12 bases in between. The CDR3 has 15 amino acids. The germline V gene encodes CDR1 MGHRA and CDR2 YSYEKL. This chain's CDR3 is CASSQVETTTYEQYF. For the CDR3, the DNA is TGCGCCAGCAGCCAAGTTGAAACTACCACCTACGAGCAGTACTTC.

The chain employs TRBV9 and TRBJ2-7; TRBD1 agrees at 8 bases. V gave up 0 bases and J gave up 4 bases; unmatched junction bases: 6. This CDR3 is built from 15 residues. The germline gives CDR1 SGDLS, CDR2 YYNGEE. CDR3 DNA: TGTGCCAGCAGCGTAGGGGGGACAGGTCCATACGAGCAGTACTTC. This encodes CASSVGGTGPYEQYF.

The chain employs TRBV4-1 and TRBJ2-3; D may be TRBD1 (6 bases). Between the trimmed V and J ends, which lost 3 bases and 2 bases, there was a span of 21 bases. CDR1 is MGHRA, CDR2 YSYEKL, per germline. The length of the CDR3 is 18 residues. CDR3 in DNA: TGCGCCAGCAGCCAGGCACCTCCGGGACAAGATTTCACAGATACGCAGTATTTT. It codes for CASSQAPPGQDFTDTQYF.

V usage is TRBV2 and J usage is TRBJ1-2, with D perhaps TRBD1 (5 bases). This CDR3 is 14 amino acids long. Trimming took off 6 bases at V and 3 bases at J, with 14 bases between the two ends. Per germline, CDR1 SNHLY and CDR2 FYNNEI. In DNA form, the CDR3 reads TGTGCCAGCAGGGTGGGCAGGGCGGACTATGGCTACACCTTC. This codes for CASRVGRADYGYTF.

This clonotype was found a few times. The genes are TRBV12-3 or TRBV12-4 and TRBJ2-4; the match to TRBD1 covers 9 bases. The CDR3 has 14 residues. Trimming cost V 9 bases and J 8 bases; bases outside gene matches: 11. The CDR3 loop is CASSRRTGADIQYF. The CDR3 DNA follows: TGTGCCAGTTCCCGCCGGACAGGGGCGGACATTCAGTACTTC.

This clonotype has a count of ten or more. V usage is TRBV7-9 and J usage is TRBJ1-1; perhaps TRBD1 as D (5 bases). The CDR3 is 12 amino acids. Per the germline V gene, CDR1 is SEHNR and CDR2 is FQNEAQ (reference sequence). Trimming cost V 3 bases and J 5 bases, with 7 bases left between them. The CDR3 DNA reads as TGTGCCAGCAGCTTCAGGGAAACTGAAGCTTTCTTT. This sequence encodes CASSFRETEAFF.

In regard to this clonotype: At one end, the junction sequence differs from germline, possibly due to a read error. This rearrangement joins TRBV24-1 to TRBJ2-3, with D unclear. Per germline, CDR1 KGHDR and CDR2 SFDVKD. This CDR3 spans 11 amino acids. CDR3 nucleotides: TGTGCCACCAGTGACACAGATACGCATTATTTT. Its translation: CATSDTDTHYF.

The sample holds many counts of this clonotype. CDR3 coding DNA: TGCGCCAGCAGCGCCACAGGGTGGACTGAAGCTTTCTTT. This sequence encodes CASSATGWTEAFF. The gene calls are TRBV5-1 and TRBJ1-1; D is perhaps TRBD1 (6 bases). The germline gives CDR1 SGHRS, CDR2 YFSETQ. The CDR3 loop spans 13 amino acids. Trimming removed 4 bases from V and 5 bases from J, with 12 bases in between.

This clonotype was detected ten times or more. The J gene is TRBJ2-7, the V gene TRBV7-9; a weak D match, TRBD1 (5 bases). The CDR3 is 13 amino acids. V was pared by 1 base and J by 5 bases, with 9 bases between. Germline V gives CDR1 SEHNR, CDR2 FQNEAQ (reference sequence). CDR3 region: CASSLEGAHEQYF. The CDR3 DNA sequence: TGTGCCAGCAGCTTAGAAGGGGCCCACGAGCAGTACTTC. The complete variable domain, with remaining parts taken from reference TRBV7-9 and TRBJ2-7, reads DTGVSQNPRHKITKRGQNVTFRCDPISEHNRLYWYRQTLGQGPEFLTYFQNEAQLEKSRLLSDRFSAERPKGSFSTLEIQRTEQGDSAMYLCASSLEGAHEQYFGPGTRLTVT.

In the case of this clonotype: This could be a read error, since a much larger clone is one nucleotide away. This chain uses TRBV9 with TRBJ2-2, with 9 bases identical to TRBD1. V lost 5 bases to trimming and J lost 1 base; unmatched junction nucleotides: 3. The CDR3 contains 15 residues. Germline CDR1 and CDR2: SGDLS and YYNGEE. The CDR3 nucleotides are TGTGCCAGCAGGCGGGGACAGGGGAACACCGGGGAGCTGTTTTTT. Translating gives CASRRGQGNTGELFF. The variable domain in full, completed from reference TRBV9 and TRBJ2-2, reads DSGVTQTPKHLITATGQRVTLRCSPRSGDLSVYWYQQSLDQGLQFLIQYYNGEERAKGNILERFSAQQFPDLHSELNLSSLELGDSALYFCASRRGQGNTGELFFGEGSRLTVL.

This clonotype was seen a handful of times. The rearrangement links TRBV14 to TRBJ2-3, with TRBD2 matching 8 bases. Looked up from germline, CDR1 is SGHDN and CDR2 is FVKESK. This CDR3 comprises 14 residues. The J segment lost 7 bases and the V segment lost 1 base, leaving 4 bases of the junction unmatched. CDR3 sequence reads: CASSQAGGPNTQYF. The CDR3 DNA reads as TGTGCCAGCAGCCAAGCGGGGGGGCCCAATACGCAGTATTTT.

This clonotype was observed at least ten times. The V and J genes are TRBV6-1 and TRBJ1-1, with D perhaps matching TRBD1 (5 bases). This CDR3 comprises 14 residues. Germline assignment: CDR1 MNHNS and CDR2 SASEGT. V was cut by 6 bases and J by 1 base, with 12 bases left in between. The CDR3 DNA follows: TGTGCCAGCAGCGAGGGGAGAGGGAACACTGAAGCTTTCTTT. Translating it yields CASSEGRGNTEAFF.

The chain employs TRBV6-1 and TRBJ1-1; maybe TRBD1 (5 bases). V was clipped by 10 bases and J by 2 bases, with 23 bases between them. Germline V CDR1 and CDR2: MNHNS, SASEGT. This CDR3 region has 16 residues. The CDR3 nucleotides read TGTGCCACAATATGGGGGGTTTTGGGAGACAACACTGAAGCTTTCTTT. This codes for CATIWGVLGDNTEAFF.

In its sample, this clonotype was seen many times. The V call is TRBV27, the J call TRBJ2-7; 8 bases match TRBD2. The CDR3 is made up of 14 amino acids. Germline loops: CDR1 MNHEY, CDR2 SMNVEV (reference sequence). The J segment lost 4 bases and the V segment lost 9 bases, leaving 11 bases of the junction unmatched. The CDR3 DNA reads TGTGCCAGGGCTAGTGCTAGCGGGTTTTACGAGCAGTACTTC. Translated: CARASASGFYEQYF.

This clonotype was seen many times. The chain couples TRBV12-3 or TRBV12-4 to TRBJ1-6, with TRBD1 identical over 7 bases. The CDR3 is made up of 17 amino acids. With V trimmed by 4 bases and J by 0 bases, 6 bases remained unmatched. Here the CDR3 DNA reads TGTGCCAGCAGTTCCAAGACAGGGAGCTCCTATAATTCACCCCTCCACTTT. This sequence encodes CASSSKTGSSYNSPLHF.

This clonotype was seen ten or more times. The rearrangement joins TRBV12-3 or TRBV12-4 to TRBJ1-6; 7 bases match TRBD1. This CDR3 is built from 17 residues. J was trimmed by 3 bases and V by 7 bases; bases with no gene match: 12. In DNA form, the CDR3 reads TGTGCCAGCACCCCAAGTAGGGGACAGAGCTATAATTCACCCCTCCACTTT. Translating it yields CASTPSRGQSYNSPLHF.